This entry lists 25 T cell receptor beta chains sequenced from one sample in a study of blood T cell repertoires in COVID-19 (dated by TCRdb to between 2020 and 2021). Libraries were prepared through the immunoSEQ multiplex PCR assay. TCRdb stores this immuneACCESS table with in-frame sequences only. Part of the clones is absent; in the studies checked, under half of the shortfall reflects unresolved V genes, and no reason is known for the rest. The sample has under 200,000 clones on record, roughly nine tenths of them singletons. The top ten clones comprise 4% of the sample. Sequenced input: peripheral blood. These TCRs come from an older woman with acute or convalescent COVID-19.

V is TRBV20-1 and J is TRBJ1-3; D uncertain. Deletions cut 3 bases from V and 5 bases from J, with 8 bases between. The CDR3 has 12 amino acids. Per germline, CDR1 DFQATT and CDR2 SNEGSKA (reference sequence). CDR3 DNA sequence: TGCAGTGCTAGTACGGGGAGAAACACCATATATTTT. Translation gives CSASTGRNTIYF.

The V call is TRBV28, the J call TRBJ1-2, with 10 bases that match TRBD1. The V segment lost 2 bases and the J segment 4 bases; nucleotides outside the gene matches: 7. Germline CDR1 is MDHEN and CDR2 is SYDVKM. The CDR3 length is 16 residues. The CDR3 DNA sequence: TGTGCCAGCAGTTTAGCAGGACAGGGGGGTAGCTATGGCTACACCTTC. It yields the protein CASSLAGQGGSYGYTF.

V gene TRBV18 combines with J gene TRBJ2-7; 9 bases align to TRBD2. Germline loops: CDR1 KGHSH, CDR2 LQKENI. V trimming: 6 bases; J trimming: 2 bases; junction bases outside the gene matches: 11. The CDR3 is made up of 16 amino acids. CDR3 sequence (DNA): TGTGCCAGCTCGATTAACATAGCGGGAGCAGCCTACGAGCAGTACTTC. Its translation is CASSINIAGAAYEQYF. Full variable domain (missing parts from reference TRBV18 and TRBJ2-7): NAGVMQNPRHLVRRRGQEARLRCSPMKGHSHVYWYRQLPEEGLKFMVYLQKENIIDESGMPKERFSAEFPKEGPSILRIQQVVRGDSAAYFCASSINIAGAAYEQYFGPGTRLTVT.

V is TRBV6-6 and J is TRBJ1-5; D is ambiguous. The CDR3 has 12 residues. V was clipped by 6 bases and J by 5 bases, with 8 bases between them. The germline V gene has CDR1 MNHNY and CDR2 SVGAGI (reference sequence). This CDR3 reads CASSSGDQPQHF. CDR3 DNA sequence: TGTGCCAGCAGCTCCGGAGATCAGCCCCAGCATTTT.

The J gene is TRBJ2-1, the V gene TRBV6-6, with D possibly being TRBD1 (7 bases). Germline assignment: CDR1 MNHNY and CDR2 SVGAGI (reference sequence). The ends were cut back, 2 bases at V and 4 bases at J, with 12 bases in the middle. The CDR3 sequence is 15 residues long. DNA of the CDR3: TGTGCCAGCAGTTACGCGGGACAGCTGTACAATGAGCAGTTCTTC. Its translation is CASSYAGQLYNEQFF.

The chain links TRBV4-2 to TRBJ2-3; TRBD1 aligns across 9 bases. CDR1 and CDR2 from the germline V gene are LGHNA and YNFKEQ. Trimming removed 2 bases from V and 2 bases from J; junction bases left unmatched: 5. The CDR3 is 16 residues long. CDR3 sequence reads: CASSQTGQGHTDTQYF. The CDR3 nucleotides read TGTGCCAGCAGCCAAACGGGACAGGGACACACAGATACGCAGTATTTT.

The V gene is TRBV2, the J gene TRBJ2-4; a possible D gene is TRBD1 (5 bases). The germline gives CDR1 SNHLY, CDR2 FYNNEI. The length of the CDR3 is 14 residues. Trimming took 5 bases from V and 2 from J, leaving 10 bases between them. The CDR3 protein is CASSPGYPKNIQYF. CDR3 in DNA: TGTGCCAGCAGTCCAGGGTATCCCAAAAACATTCAGTACTTC. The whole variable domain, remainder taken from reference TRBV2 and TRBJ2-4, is EPEVTQTPSHQVTQMGQEVILRCVPISNHLYFYWYRQILGQKVEFLVSFYNNEISEKSEIFDDQFSVERPDGSNFTLKIRSTKLEDSAMYFCASSPGYPKNIQYFGAGTRLSVL.

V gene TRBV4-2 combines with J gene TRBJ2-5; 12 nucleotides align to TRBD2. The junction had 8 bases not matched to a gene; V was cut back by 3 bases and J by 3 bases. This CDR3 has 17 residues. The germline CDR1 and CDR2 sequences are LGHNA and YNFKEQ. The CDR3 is CASSQGVRLAGEETQYF. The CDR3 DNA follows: TGTGCCAGCAGCCAGGGTGTCCGACTAGCGGGGGAAGAGACCCAGTACTTC.

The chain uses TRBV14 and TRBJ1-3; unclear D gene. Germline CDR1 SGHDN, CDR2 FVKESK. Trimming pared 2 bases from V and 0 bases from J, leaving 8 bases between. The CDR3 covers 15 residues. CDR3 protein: CASSQSRSSGNTIYF. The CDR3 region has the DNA TGTGCCAGCAGCCAATCGAGGAGCTCTGGAAACACCATATATTTT.

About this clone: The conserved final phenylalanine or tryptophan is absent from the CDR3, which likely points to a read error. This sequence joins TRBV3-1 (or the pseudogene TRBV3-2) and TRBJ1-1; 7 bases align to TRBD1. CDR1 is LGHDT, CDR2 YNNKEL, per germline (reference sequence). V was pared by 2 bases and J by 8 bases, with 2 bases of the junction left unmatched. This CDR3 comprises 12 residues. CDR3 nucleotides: TGTGCCAGCAGCCAAACGGACAGGGAAGCTTTCCTT. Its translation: CASSQTDREAFL.

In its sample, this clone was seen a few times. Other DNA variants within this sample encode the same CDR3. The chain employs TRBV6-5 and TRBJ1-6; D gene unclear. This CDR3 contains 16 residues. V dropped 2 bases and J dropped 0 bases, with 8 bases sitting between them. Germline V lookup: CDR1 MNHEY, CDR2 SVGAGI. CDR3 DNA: TGTGCCAGCAGTTACGGATCAGGCTCCTATAATTCACCCCTCCACTTT. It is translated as CASSYGSGSYNSPLHF.

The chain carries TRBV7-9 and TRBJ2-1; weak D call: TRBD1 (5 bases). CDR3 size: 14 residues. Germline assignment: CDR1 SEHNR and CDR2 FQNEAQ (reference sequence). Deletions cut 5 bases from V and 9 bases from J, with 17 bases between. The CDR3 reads CASSPEGAVREQFF. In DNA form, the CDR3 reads TGTGCCAGCAGCCCCGAAGGGGCTGTACGTGAGCAGTTCTTC.

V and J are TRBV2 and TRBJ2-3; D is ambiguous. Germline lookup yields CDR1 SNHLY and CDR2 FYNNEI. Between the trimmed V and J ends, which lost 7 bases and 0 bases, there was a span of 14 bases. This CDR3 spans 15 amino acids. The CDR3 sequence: CASTPVGQSTDTQYF. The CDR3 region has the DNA TGTGCCAGCACTCCGGTGGGCCAAAGCACAGATACGCAGTATTTT.

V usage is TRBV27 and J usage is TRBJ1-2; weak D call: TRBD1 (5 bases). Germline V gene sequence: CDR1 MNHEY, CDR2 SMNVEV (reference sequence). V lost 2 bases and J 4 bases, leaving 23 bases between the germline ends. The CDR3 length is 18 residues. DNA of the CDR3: TGTGCCAGCAGTTTAAGGGGTGATGGGCGACGACCTGGCTATGGCTACACCTTC. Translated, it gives CASSLRGDGRRPGYGYTF.

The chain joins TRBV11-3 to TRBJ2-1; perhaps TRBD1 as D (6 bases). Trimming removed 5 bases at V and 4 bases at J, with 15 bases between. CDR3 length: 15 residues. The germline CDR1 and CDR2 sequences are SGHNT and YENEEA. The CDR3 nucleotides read TGTGCCAGCAGCCGTACAGGTGGGACATACAATGAGCAGTTCTTC. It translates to CASSRTGGTYNEQFF.

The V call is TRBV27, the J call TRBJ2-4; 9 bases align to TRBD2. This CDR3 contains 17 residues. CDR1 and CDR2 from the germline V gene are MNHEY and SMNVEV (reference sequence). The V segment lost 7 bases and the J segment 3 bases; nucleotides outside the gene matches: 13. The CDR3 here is CASTKGGLAGNKNIQYF. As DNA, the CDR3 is TGTGCCAGCACCAAGGGGGGCCTAGCGGGGAACAAAAACATTCAGTACTTC.

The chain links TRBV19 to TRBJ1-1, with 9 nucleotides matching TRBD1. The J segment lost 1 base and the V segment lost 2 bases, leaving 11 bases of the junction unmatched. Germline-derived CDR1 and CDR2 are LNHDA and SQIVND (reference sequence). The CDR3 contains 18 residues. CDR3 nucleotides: TGTGCCAGTAGTATATCGGGACAGGGTTTTAGTAAGAACACTGAAGCTTTCTTT. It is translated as CASSISGQGFSKNTEAFF.

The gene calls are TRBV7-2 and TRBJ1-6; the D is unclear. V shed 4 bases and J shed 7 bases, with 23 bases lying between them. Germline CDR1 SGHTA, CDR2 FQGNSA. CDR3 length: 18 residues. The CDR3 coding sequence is TGTGCCAGCAGCTCAAGCTTGCTAGGGAGCTCCGGGAATTCACCCCTCCACTTT. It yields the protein CASSSSLLGSSGNSPLHF.

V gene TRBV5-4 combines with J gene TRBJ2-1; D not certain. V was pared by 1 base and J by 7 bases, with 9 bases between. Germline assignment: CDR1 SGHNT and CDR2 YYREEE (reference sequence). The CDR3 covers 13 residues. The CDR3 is CASSLWHRNEQFF. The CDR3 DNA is TGTGCCAGCAGCTTGTGGCACCGAAATGAGCAGTTCTTC.

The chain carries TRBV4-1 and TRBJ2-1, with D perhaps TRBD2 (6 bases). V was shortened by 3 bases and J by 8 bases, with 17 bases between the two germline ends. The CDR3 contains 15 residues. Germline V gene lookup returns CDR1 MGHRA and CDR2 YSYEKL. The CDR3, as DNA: TGCGCCAGCAGCCAGGCCTTGACTAGGTACGATGAGCAGTTCTTC. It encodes CASSQALTRYDEQFF.

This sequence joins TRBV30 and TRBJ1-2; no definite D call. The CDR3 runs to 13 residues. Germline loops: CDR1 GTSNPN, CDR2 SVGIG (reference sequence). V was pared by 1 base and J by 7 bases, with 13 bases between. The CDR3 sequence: CAWSGTGVGGYTF. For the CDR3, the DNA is TGTGCCTGGAGTGGGACCGGGGTCGGTGGCTACACCTTC.

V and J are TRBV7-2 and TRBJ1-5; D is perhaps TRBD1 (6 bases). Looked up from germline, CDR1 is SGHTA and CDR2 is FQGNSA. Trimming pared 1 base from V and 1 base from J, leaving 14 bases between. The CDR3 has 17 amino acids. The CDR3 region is CASSLVQGLRSNQPQHF. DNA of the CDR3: TGTGCCAGCAGCTTAGTGCAGGGGTTGCGAAGCAATCAGCCCCAGCATTTT.

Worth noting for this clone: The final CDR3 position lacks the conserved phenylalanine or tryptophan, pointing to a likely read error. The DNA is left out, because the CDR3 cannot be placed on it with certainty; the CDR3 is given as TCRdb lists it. CDR3 sequence reads: CASSYSTRQGGSL. The chain joins TRBV6-6 to TRBJ2-7; the table's D call, TRBD1, has no DNA check behind it. Germline-derived CDR1 and CDR2 are MNHNY and SVGAGI (reference sequence). The length of the CDR3 is 13 amino acids, counting both ends.

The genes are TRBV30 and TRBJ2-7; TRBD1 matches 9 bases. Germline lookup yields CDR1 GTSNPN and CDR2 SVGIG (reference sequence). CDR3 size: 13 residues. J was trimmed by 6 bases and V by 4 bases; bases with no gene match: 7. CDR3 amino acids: CAWMVQGAREQYF. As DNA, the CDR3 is TGTGCCTGGATGGTACAGGGGGCTCGCGAGCAGTACTTC.

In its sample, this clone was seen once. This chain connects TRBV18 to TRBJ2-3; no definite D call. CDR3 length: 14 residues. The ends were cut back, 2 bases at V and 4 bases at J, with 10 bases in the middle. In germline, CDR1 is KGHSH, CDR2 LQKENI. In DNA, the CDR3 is TGTGCCAGCTCACCATCTGTGGCCGCAGATACGCAGTATTTT. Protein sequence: CASSPSVAADTQYF.